This entry is about one T cell receptor (beta chain). Other DNA sequences in the sample encode the same CDR3. The data originate from a study of blood T cell repertoires in COVID-19. For the study at large: COVID-19 samples collected from the United States, Italy and Spain covered acute and convalescent phases. Nucleic acid was either cDNA or gDNA, and it came from T cells, B-cell-depleted T cells, or PBMCs.

In the original analysis: Estimation of nucleated cell counts was performed using reference gene primer amplification. TCRdb's copy holds only in-frame clones and misses some; the assay was immunoSEQ multiplex PCR. V, J and clone size were drawn from that table, and D and trimming were deduced from the DNA. The table lists about 140,000 clones, 84% of them singletons. Those who participated ranged in age from roughly 18 to 89 years and resided in 24 US areas. The sequenced sample consisted of PBMCs or T cells enriched from blood (not recorded which). The origin of this receptor is a woman in her fifties or sixties with acute COVID-19.

CDR3 in amino acids: CASSYQETQYF. DNA of the CDR3: TGTGCCAGCTCTTACCAAGAGACCCAGTACTTC. This chain joins TRBV12-3 or TRBV12-4 and TRBJ2-5, with unresolved D. CDR3 length: 11 amino acids. V was shortened by 8 bases and J by 0 bases, with 4 bases between the two germline ends.